The 15 T cell receptor beta chains reported below all come from one sample, sequenced in a study of cytomegalovirus exposure and HLA in healthy donors. A multiplex PCR was run with 60 Vbeta primers and 13 Jbeta primers. The table came from immunoSEQ multiplex PCR; TCRdb's copy has only in-frame clones and leaves some out. In the table there are hundreds of thousands of clones, nearly 80% of which are singletons. Sample: PBMCs. All receptors come from a male donor in good health and CMV-seronegative.

This clone was counted a few times. This sequence joins TRBV4-3 and TRBJ2-7; D unresolved. V lost 0 bases and J 6 bases, leaving 12 bases between the germline ends. Germline-derived CDR1 and CDR2 are LGHNA and YSLEER. There are 14 residues in the CDR3. The CDR3: CASSQEFGVGEQYF. The CDR3 region has the DNA TGCGCCAGCAGCCAAGAATTCGGAGTAGGCGAGCAGTACTTC.

This chain joins TRBV27 and TRBJ1-6; 7 bases align to TRBD1. The CDR3 is 18 residues long. Germline assignment: CDR1 MNHEY and CDR2 SMNVEV (reference sequence). V was pared by 7 bases and J by 0 bases, with 12 bases of the junction left unmatched. The CDR3 nucleotides are TGTGCCAGCACCCAATTTCCAGGGGGAAGCTCCTATAATTCACCCCTCCACTTT. This encodes CASTQFPGGSSYNSPLHF.

The chain combines TRBV9 with TRBJ1-3; no clear D. Per germline, CDR1 SGDLS and CDR2 YYNGEE. CDR3 length: 14 amino acids. Trimming cost V 2 bases and J 1 base, with 7 bases left between them. The chain's CDR3 is CASSVLSSGNTIYF. CDR3 coding DNA: TGTGCCAGCAGCGTCCTGAGTTCTGGAAACACCATATATTTT.

J is TRBJ1-4 and V is TRBV6-6; 8 bases are shared with TRBD1. The CDR3 consists of 14 residues. The germline V gene encodes CDR1 MNHNY and CDR2 SVGAGI (reference sequence). V was clipped by 5 bases and J by 4 bases; unmatched bases: 3. The CDR3 DNA sequence: TGTGCCAGCAGTCAGGGGGCTGTTAATGAAAAACTGTTTTTT. Its protein product is CASSQGAVNEKLFF.

The rearrangement joins TRBV27 to TRBJ2-1, with D tentatively TRBD2 (5 bases). The CDR3 length is 13 residues. Trimming took off 8 bases at V and 7 bases at J, with 15 bases between the two ends. Germline V gene lookup returns CDR1 MNHEY and CDR2 SMNVEV (reference sequence). The CDR3 DNA sequence: TGTGCCAGCGCCGGACTGGCCCTTAATGAGCAGTTCTTC. Translating gives CASAGLALNEQFF.

The chain joins TRBV15 to TRBJ1-1; possible D gene TRBD1, 5 bases. Trimming left V 2 bases short and J 4 bases short, with 11 bases between. The CDR3 runs 14 residues. Germline lookup yields CDR1 LNHNV and CDR2 YYDKDF (reference sequence). CDR3 in amino acids: CATSRRTGGTEAFF. CDR3 in DNA: TGTGCCACCAGCAGACGGACGGGGGGCACTGAAGCTTTCTTT. Variable domain in full (rest from reference TRBV15 and TRBJ1-1): DAMVIQNPRYQVTQFGKPVTLSCSQTLNHNVMYWYQQKSSQAPKLLFHYYDKDFNNEADTPDNFQSRRPNTSFCFLDIRSPGLGDTAMYLCATSRRTGGTEAFFGQGTRLTVV.

The chain recombines TRBV5-1 with TRBJ2-3; 7 bases are a match to TRBD2. This CDR3 contains 15 residues. Germline loops: CDR1 SGHRS, CDR2 YFSETQ. V was clipped by 4 bases and J by 4 bases; unmatched bases: 9. The DNA for the CDR3 is TGCGCCAGCAGCCCGGACGGGGGGATCGCAGATACGCAGTATTTT. Translation gives CASSPDGGIADTQYF.

This clone was seen only a few times. The rearrangement uses TRBV5-6 and TRBJ2-7; TRBD1 might be the D (5 bases). Germline assignment: CDR1 SGHDT and CDR2 YYEEEE. Trimming pared 5 bases from V and 1 base from J, leaving 10 bases between. The CDR3 spans 13 residues. The chain's CDR3 is CASRPGSSYEQYF. The CDR3, as DNA: TGTGCCAGCAGACCAGGGTCATCCTACGAGCAGTACTTC.

The rearrangement joins TRBV7-3 to TRBJ2-2, with TRBD2 matching 8 bases. Germline values: CDR1 SGHTA, CDR2 FQGTGA. This CDR3 has 15 amino acids. V dropped 4 bases and J dropped 4; count of bases not matched to a gene: 5. The CDR3 loop is CASSSLAGRTGELFF. CDR3 bases: TGTGCCAGCAGCTCCTTAGCGGGGCGCACCGGGGAGCTGTTTTTT.

The gene calls are TRBV5-4 and TRBJ2-7, with D possibly TRBD1 on 5 matching bases. The CDR3 consists of 13 residues. CDR1 and CDR2 (germline): SGHNT, YYREEE (reference sequence). V gave up 0 bases and J gave up 1 base, with 5 bases separating them. CDR3 loop: CASSLGQSYEQYF. The CDR3 coding sequence is TGTGCCAGCAGCTTGGGACAGTCCTACGAGCAGTACTTC.

The rearrangement joins TRBV9 to TRBJ2-3; 15 bases map to TRBD2. The CDR3 covers 18 residues. CDR1 and CDR2 (germline): SGDLS, YYNGEE. After removal of 5 bases from V and 1 base from J, the junction contained 8 bases not matched to a gene. Here the CDR3 reads CASRKGLAGGHGTDTQYF. In nucleotides, the CDR3 is TGTGCCAGCAGAAAGGGACTAGCGGGAGGACACGGCACAGATACGCAGTATTTT.

The rearrangement uses TRBV21-1 and TRBJ1-4. TRBV21-1 is recorded as a pseudogene. The length of the CDR3 is 17 residues. Here the CDR3 reads CASSKGVWEGVYEKLFF. CDR3 bases: TGTGCCAGCAGCAAAGGTGTCTGGGAGGGGGTGTATGAAAAACTGTTTTTT.

This chain uses TRBV18 with TRBJ2-5, with 8 bases fitting TRBD1. The CDR3 extends over 15 amino acids. Trimming cost V 0 bases and J 5 bases; bases outside gene matches: 5. Germline values: CDR1 KGHSH, CDR2 LQKENI. The CDR3 bases are TGTGCCAGCTCACCACCACCAGGGGGCTATGAGACCCAGTACTTC. Amino acids: CASSPPPGGYETQYF.

Notes on this clone: Its ends do not fully match the called genes, so a read error is possible. V and J are TRBV27 and TRBJ1-1; TRBD1 might be the D (6 bases). The CDR3 consists of 14 residues. The germline gives CDR1 MNHEY, CDR2 SMNVEV (reference sequence). This chain's CDR3 is CAGSQQGTNTEAFF. CDR3 in DNA: TGTGCCGGCAGTCAACAGGGCACCAACACTGAAGCTTTCTTT.

The genes are TRBV5-4 and TRBJ1-6, with D tentatively TRBD1 (5 bases). Trimming stripped 3 bases from V and 7 bases from J, with 17 bases between. CDR3 length: 16 residues. Germline values: CDR1 SGHNT, CDR2 YYREEE (reference sequence). Written as DNA, the CDR3 is TGTGCCAGCAGCTCGGGGGGGGTATGGGAAAATTCACCCCTCCACTTT. It specifies CASSSGGVWENSPLHF.